Presented here are 22 T cell receptor beta chains from one specimen sequenced in a study of blood T cell repertoires in COVID-19. The data were produced by immunoSEQ multiplex PCR, yet TCRdb's version contains in-frame clones alone and is incomplete. This sample has some 200,000 clones; roughly 76% occur once, and the top ten carry 8% to 13%. Sequencing input: peripheral blood. The receptors come from a woman in her thirties or forties with COVID-19, enrolled during active disease.

The chain couples TRBV2 to TRBJ2-2; 7 bases align to TRBD1. The CDR3 has 15 residues. J was trimmed by 1 base and V by 6 bases; bases with no gene match: 5. The germline V gene encodes CDR1 SNHLY and CDR2 FYNNEI. This CDR3 is CASRRGGQNTGELFF. Written as DNA, the CDR3 is TGTGCCAGCAGACGAGGGGGCCAGAACACCGGGGAGCTGTTTTTT.

J is TRBJ2-1 and V is TRBV7-9; D remains ambiguous. V shed 2 bases and J shed 2 bases, with 10 bases lying between them. This CDR3 region has 15 residues. The germline gives CDR1 SEHNR, CDR2 FQNEAQ (reference sequence). The CDR3: CASSLISGTYNEQFF. For the CDR3, the DNA is TGTGCCAGCAGCTTAATATCGGGTACCTACAATGAGCAGTTCTTC.

The gene calls are TRBV23-1 and TRBJ2-7; 9 bases fit TRBD1. TRBV23-1 is recorded as an ORF, its role being uncertain. This CDR3 is built from 14 residues. V lost 5 bases, J lost 1 base, and 3 bases stayed unmatched. The CDR3 spells CASSAGQGSYEQYF. CDR3 bases: TGCGCCAGCAGTGCCGGACAGGGGTCCTACGAGCAGTACTTC.

The rearrangement links TRBV6-5 to TRBJ1-6; 9 bases match TRBD1. This CDR3 is built from 14 residues. Germline assignment: CDR1 MNHEY and CDR2 SVGAGI. V shed 8 bases and J 10 bases; nucleotides not matched to a gene: 9. The CDR3 DNA reads as TGTGCCAGCTTCGCCGGGACAGGGTACTCACCCCTCCACTTT. Protein: CASFAGTGYSPLHF.

This clone has only a few counts. The chain joins TRBV29-1 to TRBJ2-1; 7 bases line up with TRBD1. Germline CDR1 and CDR2: SQVTM and ANQGSEA. Trimming took 8 bases from V and 7 from J; bases not matched to a gene: 14. CDR3 size: 14 residues. The CDR3 DNA follows: TGCAGCCCAGCCCCCCTGACAGGGTATAATGAGCAGTTCTTC. The encoded protein is CSPAPLTGYNEQFF.

This chain links TRBV10-1 with TRBJ1-2; D ambiguous. Germline CDR1 reads WNHNN; CDR2 reads SYGVQD (reference sequence). The CDR3 sequence is 13 residues long. V lost 5 bases and J 2 bases, leaving 9 bases between the germline ends. The DNA for the CDR3 is TGCGCCAGCAGTCGGGGAGCCAACTATGGCTACACCTTC. Translating gives CASSRGANYGYTF.

V is TRBV7-2 and J is TRBJ2-7, with 7 bases aligning to TRBD2. The CDR3 length is 13 residues. The germline gives CDR1 SGHTA, CDR2 FQGNSA. V lost 3 bases to trimming and J lost 6 bases; unmatched junction nucleotides: 5. The CDR3 sequence is CASSFGREREQYF. The CDR3, as DNA: TGTGCCAGCAGCTTCGGGCGGGAGCGCGAGCAGTACTTC.

J is TRBJ1-2 and V is TRBV18, with 8 positions matching TRBD1. The ends lost 2 bases at V and 5 bases at J; junction bases unmatched: 10. Germline values: CDR1 KGHSH, CDR2 LQKENI. This CDR3 is 16 amino acids long. CDR3 sequence: CASSPKGQGALYGYTF. CDR3 DNA sequence: TGTGCCAGCTCACCAAAAGGACAGGGCGCCTTGTATGGCTACACCTTC.

This clone has at least ten counts. The chain uses TRBV9 and TRBJ2-7; 10 positions agree with TRBD1. With V trimmed by 7 bases and J by 4 bases, 20 bases remained unmatched. This CDR3 region has 18 residues. Looked up from germline, CDR1 is SGDLS and CDR2 is YYNGEE. The CDR3 DNA follows: TGTGCCAGCCCCAGGTCCCGGACAGGGGGTGAAAAGGGTTACGAGCAGTACGTC. Its translation is CASPRSRTGGEKGYEQYV.

The CDR3 sequence: CASSPYQGSNQPQHF. CDR3 nucleotide sequence: TGCGCCAGCAGCCCTTACCAGGGGAGCAATCAGCCCCAGCATTTT. This rearrangement joins TRBV4-1 to TRBJ1-5, with D possibly being TRBD1 (6 bases). The length of the CDR3 is 15 residues. The ends were cut back, 4 bases at V and 1 base at J, with 11 bases in the middle. The germline CDR1 and CDR2 sequences are MGHRA and YSYEKL.

This chain connects TRBV20-1 to TRBJ2-1, with 11 bases lining up with TRBD2. The CDR3 is 14 residues long. J gave up 4 bases and V 3 bases, and 2 bases lay outside the gene matches. The germline CDR1 and CDR2 sequences are DFQATT and SNEGSKA (reference sequence). The CDR3 spells CSASGTSGYNEQFF. CDR3 coding DNA: TGCAGTGCTAGTGGGACTAGCGGTTACAATGAGCAGTTCTTC.

The CDR3 loop reads CASSRSSGGQSSYEQYV. DNA for the CDR3: TGTGCCAGCAGCAGGTCTAGCGGGGGGCAGAGCTCCTACGAGCAGTACGTC. V is TRBV5-4 and J is TRBJ2-7, with 11 bases fitting TRBD2. Per the germline V gene, CDR1 is SGHNT and CDR2 is YYREEE (reference sequence). The CDR3 is 17 residues long. J gave up 0 bases and V 4 bases, and 9 bases lay outside the gene matches.

The chain joins TRBV6-6 to TRBJ2-3; D is undetermined. The V gene lost 7 bases and the J gene lost 6 bases, with 8 bases spanning the gap. The CDR3 runs 11 residues. Germline lookup yields CDR1 MNHNY and CDR2 SVGAGI (reference sequence). The CDR3 loop reads CASMADDTQYF. In DNA form, the CDR3 reads TGTGCCAGCATGGCGGATGATACGCAGTATTTT.

The genes are TRBV11-2 and TRBJ1-5; D not resolved. Trimming left V 3 bases short and J 2 bases short, with 8 bases between. Looked up from germline, CDR1 is SGHAT and CDR2 is FQNNGV. The CDR3 extends over 14 amino acids. The CDR3 DNA reads as TGTGCCAGCAGCTTGGGCGACCGCAATCAGCCCCAGCATTTT. This gives the protein CASSLGDRNQPQHF.

The V gene is TRBV7-2, the J gene TRBJ2-1; D gene ambiguous. The CDR3 length is 13 residues. CDR1 and CDR2 (germline): SGHTA, FQGNSA. V gave up 1 base and J gave up 8 bases, with 9 bases separating them. The CDR3 sequence is CASSLDGLDEQFF. The CDR3 DNA sequence: TGTGCCAGCAGCTTAGATGGCCTGGATGAGCAGTTCTTC. The whole variable domain, filled in from reference TRBV7-2 and TRBJ2-1, reads GAGVSQSPSNKVTEKGKDVELRCDPISGHTALYWYRQSLGQGLEFLIYFQGNSAPDKSGLPSDRFSAERTGGSVSTLTIQRTQQEDSAVYLCASSLDGLDEQFFGPGTRLTVL.

The rearrangement links TRBV16 to TRBJ1-2, with 9 bases aligning to TRBD1. The CDR3 runs 14 residues. In germline, CDR1 is KGHSY, CDR2 FQNENV. The V and J ends lost 4 bases and 4 bases, in that order; junction bases with no gene match: 4. This CDR3 reads CASSPETGGYGYTF. For the CDR3, the DNA is TGTGCCAGCAGCCCGGAGACAGGGGGCTATGGCTACACCTTC.

V gene TRBV5-1 combines with J gene TRBJ2-3; no clear D gene. Germline V CDR1 and CDR2: SGHRS, YFSETQ. Trimming took 4 bases from V and 0 from J, leaving 15 bases between them. The CDR3 has 16 amino acids. The CDR3 loop reads CASSPPATPSTDTQYF. CDR3 nucleotide sequence: TGCGCCAGCAGCCCCCCTGCGACACCTAGCACAGATACGCAGTATTTT.

The chain uses TRBV6-5 and TRBJ1-1; D might be TRBD1 (5 bases). From germline, CDR1 is MNHEY and CDR2 SVGAGI. V was shortened by 6 bases and J by 8 bases, with 16 bases between the two germline ends. CDR3 length: 13 residues. CDR3 bases: TGTGCCAGCAGCGACGGGAGGGGAGGGGAAGCTTTCTTT. It specifies CASSDGRGGEAFF.

This clone occurred many times. CDR3: CASSMGPKQPQHF. In DNA, the CDR3 is TGTGCCAGCAGTATGGGCCCCAAACAGCCCCAGCATTTT. The chain has TRBV5-6 and TRBJ1-5, with no clear D. Germline CDR1 is SGHDT and CDR2 is YYEEEE. This CDR3 region has 13 residues. V gave up 5 bases and J gave up 7 bases, with 13 bases separating them.

The chain links TRBV5-1 to TRBJ2-2; D perhaps matches TRBD1 (5 bases). CDR1 and CDR2 from the germline V gene are SGHRS and YFSETQ. V was trimmed by 5 bases and J by 0 bases, leaving 14 bases between them. The CDR3 is 16 amino acids. CDR3 sequence (DNA): TGCGCCAGCAGGCAAACCACAGGCGCGAACACCGGGGAGCTGTTTTTT. Its translation: CASRQTTGANTGELFF.

The rearrangement joins TRBV7-8 to TRBJ2-5; possibly TRBD1 for D (5 bases). V was trimmed by 0 bases and J by 0 bases, leaving 8 bases between them. Germline V gene sequence: CDR1 SGHVS, CDR2 FQNEAQ. The CDR3 extends over 15 amino acids. CDR3 DNA: TGTGCCAGCAGCTTAGCTGGGGCGTACCAAGAGACCCAGTACTTC. Protein: CASSLAGAYQETQYF.

The V and J genes are TRBV7-3 and TRBJ2-3, with 15 bases that match TRBD2. Trimming at V came to 5 bases and at J to 3 bases, leaving 3 bases not matched to a gene. The CDR3 extends over 16 amino acids. Per germline, CDR1 SGHTA and CDR2 FQGTGA. In nucleotides, the CDR3 is TGTGCCAGCAGCCAAGGACTAGCGGGGGGGACAGATACGCAGTATTTT. It encodes CASSQGLAGGTDTQYF.